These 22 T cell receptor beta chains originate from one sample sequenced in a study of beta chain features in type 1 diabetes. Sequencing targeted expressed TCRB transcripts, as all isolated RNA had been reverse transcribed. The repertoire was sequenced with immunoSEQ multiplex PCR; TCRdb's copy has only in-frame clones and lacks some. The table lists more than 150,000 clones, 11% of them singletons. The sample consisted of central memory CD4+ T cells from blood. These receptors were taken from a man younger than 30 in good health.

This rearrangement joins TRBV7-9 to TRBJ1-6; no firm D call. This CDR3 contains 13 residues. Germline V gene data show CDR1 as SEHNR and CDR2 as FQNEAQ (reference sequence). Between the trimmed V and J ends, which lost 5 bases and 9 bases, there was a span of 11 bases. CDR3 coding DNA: TGTGCCAGCAGCGGAGAGGGTGGTTCACCCCTCCACTTT. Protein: CASSGEGGSPLHF.

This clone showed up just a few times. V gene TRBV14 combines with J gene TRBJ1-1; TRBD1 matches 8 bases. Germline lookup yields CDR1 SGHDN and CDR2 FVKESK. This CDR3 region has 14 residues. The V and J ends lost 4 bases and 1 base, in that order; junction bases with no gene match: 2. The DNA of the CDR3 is TGTGCCAGCAGCCTACAGGGGGGGAACACTGAAGCTTTCTTT. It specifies CASSLQGGNTEAFF.

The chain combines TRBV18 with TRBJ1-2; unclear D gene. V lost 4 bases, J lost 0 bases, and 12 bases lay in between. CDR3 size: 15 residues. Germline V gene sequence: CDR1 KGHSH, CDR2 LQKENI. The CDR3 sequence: CASSRSNGANYGYTF. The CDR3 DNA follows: TGTGCCAGCTCACGGAGTAACGGTGCTAACTATGGCTACACCTTC.

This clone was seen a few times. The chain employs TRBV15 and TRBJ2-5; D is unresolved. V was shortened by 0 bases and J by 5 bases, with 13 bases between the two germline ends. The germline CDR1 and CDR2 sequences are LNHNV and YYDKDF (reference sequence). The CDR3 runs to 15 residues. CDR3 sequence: CATSRDYPGPETQYF. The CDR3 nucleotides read TGTGCCACCAGCAGAGATTACCCGGGTCCGGAGACCCAGTACTTC.

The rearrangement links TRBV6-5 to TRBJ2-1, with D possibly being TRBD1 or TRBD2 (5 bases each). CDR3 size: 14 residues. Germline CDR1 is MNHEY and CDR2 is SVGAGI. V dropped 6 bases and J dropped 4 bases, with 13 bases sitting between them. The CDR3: CASSRGRNYNEQFF. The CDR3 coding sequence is TGTGCCAGCAGCCGGGGACGGAATTACAATGAGCAGTTCTTC.

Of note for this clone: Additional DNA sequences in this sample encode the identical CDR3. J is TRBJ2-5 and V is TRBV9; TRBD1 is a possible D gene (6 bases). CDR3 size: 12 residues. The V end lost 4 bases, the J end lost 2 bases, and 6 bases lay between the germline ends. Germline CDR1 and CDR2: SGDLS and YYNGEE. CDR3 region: CASSRGQETQYF. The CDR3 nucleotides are TGTGCCAGCAGCAGGGGGCAAGAGACCCAGTACTTC.

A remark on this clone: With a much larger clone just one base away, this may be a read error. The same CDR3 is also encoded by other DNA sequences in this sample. Here the CDR3 reads CASSLVGNEQFF. CDR3 in DNA: TGTGCCAGCAGCTTAGTGGGCAATGAGCAGTTCTTC. This chain connects TRBV7-9 to TRBJ2-1, with D unclear. This CDR3 contains 12 residues. The V end lost 1 base, the J end lost 6 bases, and 4 bases lay between the germline ends. CDR1 and CDR2 from the germline V gene are SEHNR and FQNEAQ (reference sequence).

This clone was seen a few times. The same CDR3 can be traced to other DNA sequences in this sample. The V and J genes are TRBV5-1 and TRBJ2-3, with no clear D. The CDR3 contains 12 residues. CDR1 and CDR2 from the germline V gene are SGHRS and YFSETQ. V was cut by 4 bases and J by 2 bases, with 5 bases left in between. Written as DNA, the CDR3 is TGCGCCAGCAGCCCACACACAGATACGCAGTATTTT. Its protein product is CASSPHTDTQYF.

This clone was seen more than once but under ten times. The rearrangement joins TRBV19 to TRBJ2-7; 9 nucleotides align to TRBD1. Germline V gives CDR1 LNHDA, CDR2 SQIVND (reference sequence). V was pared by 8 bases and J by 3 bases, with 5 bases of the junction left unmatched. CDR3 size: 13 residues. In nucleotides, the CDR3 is TGTGCCAGTGAGGGACAGGGAGGCTACGAGCAGTACTTC. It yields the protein CASEGQGGYEQYF.

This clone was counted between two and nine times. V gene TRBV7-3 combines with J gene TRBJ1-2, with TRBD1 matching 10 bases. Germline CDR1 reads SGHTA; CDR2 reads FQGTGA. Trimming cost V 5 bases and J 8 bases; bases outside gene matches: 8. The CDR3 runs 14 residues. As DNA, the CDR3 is TGTGCCAGCAGCACCGGGACAGGGGATCGGGGCTACACCTTC. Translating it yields CASSTGTGDRGYTF.

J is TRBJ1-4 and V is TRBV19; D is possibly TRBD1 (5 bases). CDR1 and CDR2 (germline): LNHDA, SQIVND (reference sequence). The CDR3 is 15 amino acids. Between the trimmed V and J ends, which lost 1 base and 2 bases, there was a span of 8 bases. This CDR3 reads CASSIAGLTNEKLFF. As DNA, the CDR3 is TGTGCCAGTAGTATAGCAGGGCTGACTAATGAAAAACTGTTTTTT.

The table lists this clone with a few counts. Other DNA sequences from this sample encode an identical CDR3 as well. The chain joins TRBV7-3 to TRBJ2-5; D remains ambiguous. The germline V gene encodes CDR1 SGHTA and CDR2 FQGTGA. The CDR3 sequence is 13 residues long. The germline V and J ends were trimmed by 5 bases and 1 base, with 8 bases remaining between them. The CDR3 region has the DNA TGTGCCAGCAGCCCTGGGGTCCAAGAGACCCAGTACTTC. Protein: CASSPGVQETQYF.

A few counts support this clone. CDR3 in DNA: TGTGCCAGCAGCCGAGTTTTTCCGGGACTGGTCACAGATACGCAGTATTTT. Amino acids: CASSRVFPGLVTDTQYF. The V and J genes are TRBV11-3 and TRBJ2-3; D perhaps matches TRBD2 (6 bases). The CDR3 is 17 residues long. V was shortened by 5 bases and J by 2 bases, with 20 bases between the two germline ends. The V gene's germline CDR1 is SGHNT and CDR2 YENEEA.

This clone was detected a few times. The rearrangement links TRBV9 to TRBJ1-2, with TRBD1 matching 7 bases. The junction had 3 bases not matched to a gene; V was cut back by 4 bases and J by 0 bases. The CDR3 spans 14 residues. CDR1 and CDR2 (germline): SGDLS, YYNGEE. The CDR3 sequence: CASSRDRANYGYTF. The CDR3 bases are TGTGCCAGCAGCAGAGACAGGGCTAACTATGGCTACACCTTC.

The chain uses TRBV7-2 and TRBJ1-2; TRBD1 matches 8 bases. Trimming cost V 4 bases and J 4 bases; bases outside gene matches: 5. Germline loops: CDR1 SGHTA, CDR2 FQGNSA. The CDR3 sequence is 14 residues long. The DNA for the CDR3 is TGTGCCAGCAGCTCCCGGACAGGGCCCTATGGCTACACCTTC. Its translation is CASSSRTGPYGYTF.

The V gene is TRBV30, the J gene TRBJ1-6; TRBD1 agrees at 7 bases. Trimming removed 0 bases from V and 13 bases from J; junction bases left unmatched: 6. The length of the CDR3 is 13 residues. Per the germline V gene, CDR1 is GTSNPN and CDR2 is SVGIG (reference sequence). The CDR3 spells CAWSVPGGEPLHF. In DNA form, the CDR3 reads TGTGCCTGGAGTGTACCAGGGGGGGAGCCCCTCCACTTT. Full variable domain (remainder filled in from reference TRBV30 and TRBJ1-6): SQTIHQWPATLVQPVGSPLSLECTVEGTSNPNLYWYRQAAGRGLQLLFYSVGIGQISSEVPQNLSASRPQDRQFILSSKKLLLSDSGFYLCAWSVPGGEPLHFGNGTRLTVT.

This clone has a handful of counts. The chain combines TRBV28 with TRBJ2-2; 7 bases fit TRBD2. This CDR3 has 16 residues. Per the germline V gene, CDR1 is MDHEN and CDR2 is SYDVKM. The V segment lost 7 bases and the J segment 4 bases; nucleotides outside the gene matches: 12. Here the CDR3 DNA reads TGTGCCAGCACTCTTGCGGGGGAGACGGGCACCGGGGAGCTGTTTTTT. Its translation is CASTLAGETGTGELFF.

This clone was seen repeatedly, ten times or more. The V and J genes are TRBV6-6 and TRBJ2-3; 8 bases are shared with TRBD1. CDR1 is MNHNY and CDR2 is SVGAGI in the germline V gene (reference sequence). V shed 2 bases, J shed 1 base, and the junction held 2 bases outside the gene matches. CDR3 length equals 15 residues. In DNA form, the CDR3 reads TGTGCCAGCAGTTACGGACAGGGCCGCACAGATACGCAGTATTTT. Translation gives CASSYGQGRTDTQYF.

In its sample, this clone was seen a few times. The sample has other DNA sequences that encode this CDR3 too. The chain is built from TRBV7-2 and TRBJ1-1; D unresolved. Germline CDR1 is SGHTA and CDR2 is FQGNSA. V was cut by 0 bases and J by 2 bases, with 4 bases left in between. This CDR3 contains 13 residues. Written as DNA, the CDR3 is TGTGCCAGCAGCTTAGCACAAAACACTGAAGCTTTCTTT. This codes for CASSLAQNTEAFF.

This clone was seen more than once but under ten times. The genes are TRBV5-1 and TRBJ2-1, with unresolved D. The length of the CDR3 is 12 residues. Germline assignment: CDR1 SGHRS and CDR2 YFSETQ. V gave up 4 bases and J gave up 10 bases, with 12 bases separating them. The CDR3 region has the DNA TGCGCCAGCAGCATATTCGGTGGGGAGCAGTTCTTC. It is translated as CASSIFGGEQFF.

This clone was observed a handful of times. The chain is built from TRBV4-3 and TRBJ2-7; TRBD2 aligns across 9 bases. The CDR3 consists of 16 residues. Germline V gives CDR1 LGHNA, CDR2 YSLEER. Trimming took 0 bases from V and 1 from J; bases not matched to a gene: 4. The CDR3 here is CASSQDETSGSYEQYF. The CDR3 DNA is TGCGCCAGCAGCCAAGATGAGACTAGCGGTTCCTACGAGCAGTACTTC.

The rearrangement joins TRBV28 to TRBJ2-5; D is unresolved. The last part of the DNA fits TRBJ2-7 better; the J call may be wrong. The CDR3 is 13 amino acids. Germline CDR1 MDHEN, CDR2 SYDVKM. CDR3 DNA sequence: TGTGCCAGCAGTTTACAGCCATCCTACGAGCAGTACTTC. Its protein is CASSLQPSYEQYF.